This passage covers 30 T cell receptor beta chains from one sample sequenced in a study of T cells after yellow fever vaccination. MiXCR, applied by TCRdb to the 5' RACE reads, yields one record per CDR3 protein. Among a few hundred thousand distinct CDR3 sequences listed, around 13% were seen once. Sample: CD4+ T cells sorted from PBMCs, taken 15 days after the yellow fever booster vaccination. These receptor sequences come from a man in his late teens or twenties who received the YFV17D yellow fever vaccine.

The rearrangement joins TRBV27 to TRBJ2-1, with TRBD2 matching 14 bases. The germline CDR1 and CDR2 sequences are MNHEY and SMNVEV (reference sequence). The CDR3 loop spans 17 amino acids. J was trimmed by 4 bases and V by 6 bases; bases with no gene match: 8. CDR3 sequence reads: CASRPTGTSGGYNEQFF. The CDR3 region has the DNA TGTGCCAGCAGGCCTACCGGGACTAGCGGGGGATACAATGAGCAGTTCTTC.

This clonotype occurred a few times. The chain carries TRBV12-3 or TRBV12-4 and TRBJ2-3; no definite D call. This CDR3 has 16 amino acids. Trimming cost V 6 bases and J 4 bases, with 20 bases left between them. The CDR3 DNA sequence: TGTGCCAGCAGGAACGGTCGGTTCGGATTCGCAGATACGCAGTATTTT. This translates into CASRNGRFGFADTQYF.

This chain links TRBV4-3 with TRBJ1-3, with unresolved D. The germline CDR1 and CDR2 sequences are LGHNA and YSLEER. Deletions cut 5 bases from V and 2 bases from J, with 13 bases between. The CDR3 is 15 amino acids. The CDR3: CASSVGPAPGNTIYF. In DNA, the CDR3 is TGCGCCAGCAGCGTGGGCCCCGCGCCTGGAAACACCATATATTTT.

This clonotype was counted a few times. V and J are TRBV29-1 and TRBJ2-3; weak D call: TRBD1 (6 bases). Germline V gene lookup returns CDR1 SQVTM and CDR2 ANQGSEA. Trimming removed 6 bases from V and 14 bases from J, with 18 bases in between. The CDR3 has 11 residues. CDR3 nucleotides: TGCAGCGTCGAAAGGGGACAAAGCGGGTATTTT. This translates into CSVERGQSGYF.

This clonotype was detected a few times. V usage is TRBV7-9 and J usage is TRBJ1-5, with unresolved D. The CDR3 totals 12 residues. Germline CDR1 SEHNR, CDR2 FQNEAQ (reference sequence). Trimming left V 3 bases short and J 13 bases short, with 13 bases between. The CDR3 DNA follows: TGTGCCAGCAGCTTGCAGGATCGGGGTCAGCATTTT. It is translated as CASSLQDRGQHF.

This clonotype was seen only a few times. CDR3 amino acids: CASSLVGQGAGKETQYF. The CDR3 bases are TGTGCCAGCAGCTTGGTGGGACAGGGCGCGGGGAAAGAGACCCAGTACTTC. The J gene is TRBJ2-5, the V gene TRBV5-6, with 9 bases aligning to TRBD1. V shed 0 bases, J shed 3 bases, and the junction held 9 bases outside the gene matches. The CDR3 sequence is 17 residues long. Germline V gene data show CDR1 as SGHDT and CDR2 as YYEEEE.

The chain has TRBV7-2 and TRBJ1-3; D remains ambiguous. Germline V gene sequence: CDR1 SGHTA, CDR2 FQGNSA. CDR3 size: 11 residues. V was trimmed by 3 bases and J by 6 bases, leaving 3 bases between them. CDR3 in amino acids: CASSLLNTIYF. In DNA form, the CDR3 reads TGTGCCAGCAGCTTGCTAAACACCATATATTTT.

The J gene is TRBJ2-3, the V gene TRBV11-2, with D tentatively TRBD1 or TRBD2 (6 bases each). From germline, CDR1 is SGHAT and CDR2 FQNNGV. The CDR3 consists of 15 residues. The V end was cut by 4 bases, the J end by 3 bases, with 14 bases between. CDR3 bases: TGTGCCAGCAGCTCATGGGGGGCTCGGACAGATACGCAGTATTTT. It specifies CASSSWGARTDTQYF.

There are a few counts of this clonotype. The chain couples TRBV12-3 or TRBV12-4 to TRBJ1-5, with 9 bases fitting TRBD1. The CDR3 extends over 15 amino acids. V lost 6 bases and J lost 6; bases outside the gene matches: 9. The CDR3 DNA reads TGTGCCAGCAGCCCTGGACAGGGGAGGATTCAGCCCCAGCATTTT. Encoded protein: CASSPGQGRIQPQHF.

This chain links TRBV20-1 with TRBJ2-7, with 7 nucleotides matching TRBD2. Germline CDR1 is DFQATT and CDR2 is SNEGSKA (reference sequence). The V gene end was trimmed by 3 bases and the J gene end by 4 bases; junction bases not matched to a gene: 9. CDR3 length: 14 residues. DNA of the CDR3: TGCAGTGCTAGTTCTCCTAGCGGTGCGTACGAGCAGTACTTC. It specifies CSASSPSGAYEQYF.

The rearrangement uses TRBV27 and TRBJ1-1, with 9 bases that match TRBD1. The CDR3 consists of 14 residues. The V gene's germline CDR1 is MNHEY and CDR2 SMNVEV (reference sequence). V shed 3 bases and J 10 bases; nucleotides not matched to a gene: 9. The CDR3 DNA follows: TGTGCCAGCAGTTTCCGGGACAGGGCACCGGGAGCTTTCTTT. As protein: CASSFRDRAPGAFF.

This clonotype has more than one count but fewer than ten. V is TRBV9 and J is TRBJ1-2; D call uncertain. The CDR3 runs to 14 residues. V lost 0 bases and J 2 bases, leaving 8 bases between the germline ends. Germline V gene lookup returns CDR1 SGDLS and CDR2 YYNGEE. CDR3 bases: TGTGCCAGCAGCGTAGTTGAGGGAAACTATGGCTACACCTTC. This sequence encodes CASSVVEGNYGYTF.

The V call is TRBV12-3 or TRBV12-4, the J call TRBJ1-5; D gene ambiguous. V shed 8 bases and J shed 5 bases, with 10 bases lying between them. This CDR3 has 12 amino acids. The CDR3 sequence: CASGYSDQPQHF. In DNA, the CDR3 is TGTGCCAGCGGATATTCGGATCAGCCCCAGCATTTT.

CDR3 nucleotides: TGTGCCAGCAGCCCCGGCCCCTCTTCATCACCCCTCCACTTT. Translated, it gives CASSPGPSSSPLHF. The chain joins TRBV3-1 to TRBJ1-6; D is uncertain. The CDR3 contains 14 residues. Germline V gene sequence: CDR1 LGHDT, CDR2 YNNKEL (reference sequence). Trimming removed 4 bases at V and 10 bases at J, with 14 bases between.

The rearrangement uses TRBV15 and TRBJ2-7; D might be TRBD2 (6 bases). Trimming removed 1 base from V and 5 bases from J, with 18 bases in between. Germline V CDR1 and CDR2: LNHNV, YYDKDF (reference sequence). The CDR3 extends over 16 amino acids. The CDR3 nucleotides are TGTGCCACCAGCAGAGCTGGAGCCGGGAGAGCTCACGAGCAGTACTTC. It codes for CATSRAGAGRAHEQYF.

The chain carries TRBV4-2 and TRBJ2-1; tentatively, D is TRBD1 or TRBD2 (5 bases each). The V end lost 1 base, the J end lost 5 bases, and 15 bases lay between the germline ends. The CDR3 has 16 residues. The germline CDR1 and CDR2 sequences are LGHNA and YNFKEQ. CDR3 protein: CASSQGAGTGNNEQFF. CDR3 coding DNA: TGTGCCAGCAGCCAAGGGGCTGGGACGGGGAACAATGAGCAGTTCTTC.

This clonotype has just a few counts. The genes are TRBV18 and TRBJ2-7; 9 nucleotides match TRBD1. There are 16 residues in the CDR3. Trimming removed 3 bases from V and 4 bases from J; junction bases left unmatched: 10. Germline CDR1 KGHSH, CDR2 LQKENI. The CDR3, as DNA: TGTGCCAGCTCACCGGATATCGTGGGACAGGGTTACGAGCAGTACTTC. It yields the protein CASSPDIVGQGYEQYF.

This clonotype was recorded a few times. CDR3 bases: TGTGCCAGCAGTGAATCCGGGGAAGGTTCACCCCTCCACTTT. Translating it yields CASSESGEGSPLHF. The chain joins TRBV6-1 to TRBJ1-6; D gene unclear. The CDR3 length is 14 residues. V lost 2 bases, J lost 9 bases, and 11 bases lay in between. CDR1 MNHNS and CDR2 SASEGT come from the germline V gene.

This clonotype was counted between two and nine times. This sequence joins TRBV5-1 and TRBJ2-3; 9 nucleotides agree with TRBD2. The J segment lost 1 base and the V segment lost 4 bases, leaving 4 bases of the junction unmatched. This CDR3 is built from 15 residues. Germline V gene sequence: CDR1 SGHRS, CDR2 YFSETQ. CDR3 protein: CASSPASGGTDTQYF. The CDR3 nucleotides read TGCGCCAGCAGCCCCGCTAGCGGGGGCACAGATACGCAGTATTTT. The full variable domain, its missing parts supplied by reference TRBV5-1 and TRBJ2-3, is KAGVTQTPRYLIKTRGQQVTLSCSPISGHRSVSWYQQTPGQGLQFLFEYFSETQRNKGNFPGRFSGRQFSNSRSEMNVSTLELGDSALYLCASSPASGGTDTQYFGPGTRLTVL.

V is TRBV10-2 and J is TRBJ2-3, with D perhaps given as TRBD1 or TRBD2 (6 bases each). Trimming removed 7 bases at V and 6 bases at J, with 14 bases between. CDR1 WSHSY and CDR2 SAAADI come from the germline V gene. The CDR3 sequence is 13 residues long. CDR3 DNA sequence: TGCGCCAGCAACTTAGAGGGGGGCGATACGCAGTATTTT. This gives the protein CASNLEGGDTQYF.

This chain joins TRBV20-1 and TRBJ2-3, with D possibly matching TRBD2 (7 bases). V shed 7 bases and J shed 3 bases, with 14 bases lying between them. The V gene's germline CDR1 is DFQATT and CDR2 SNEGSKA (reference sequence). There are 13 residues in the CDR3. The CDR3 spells CSGWRGRTDTQYF. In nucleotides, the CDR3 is TGCAGTGGATGGCGGGGGCGGACAGATACGCAGTATTTT.

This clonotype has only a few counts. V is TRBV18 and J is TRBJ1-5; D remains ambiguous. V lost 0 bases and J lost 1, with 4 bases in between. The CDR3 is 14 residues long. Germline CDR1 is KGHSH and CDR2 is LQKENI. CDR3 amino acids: CASSPPGSNQPQHF. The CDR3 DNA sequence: TGTGCCAGCTCACCACCGGGCAGCAATCAGCCCCAGCATTTT.

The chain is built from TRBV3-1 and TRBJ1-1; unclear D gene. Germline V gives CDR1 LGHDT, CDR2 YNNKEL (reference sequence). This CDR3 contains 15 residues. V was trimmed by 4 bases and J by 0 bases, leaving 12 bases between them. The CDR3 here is CASSRSTGMNTEAFF. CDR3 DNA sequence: TGTGCCAGCAGCCGATCGACGGGTATGAACACTGAAGCTTTCTTT.

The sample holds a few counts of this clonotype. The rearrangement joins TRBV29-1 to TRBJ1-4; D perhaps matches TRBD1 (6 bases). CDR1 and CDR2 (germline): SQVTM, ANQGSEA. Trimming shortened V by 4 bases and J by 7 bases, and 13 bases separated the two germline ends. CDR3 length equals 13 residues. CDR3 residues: CSVARDIAEKLFF. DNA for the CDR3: TGCAGCGTTGCCCGGGACATCGCTGAAAAACTGTTTTTT.

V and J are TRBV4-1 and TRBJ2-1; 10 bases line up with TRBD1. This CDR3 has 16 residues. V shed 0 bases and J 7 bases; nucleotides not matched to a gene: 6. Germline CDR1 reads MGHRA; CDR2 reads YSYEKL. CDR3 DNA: TGCGCCAGCAGCCAAGATCCGGGGACAGGGGCTAATGAGCAGTTCTTC. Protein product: CASSQDPGTGANEQFF.

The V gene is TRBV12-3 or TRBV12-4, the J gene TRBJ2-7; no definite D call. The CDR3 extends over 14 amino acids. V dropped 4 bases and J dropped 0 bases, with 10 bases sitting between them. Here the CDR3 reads CASSSGANSYEQYF. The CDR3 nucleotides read TGTGCCAGCAGTTCTGGTGCCAACTCCTACGAGCAGTACTTC.

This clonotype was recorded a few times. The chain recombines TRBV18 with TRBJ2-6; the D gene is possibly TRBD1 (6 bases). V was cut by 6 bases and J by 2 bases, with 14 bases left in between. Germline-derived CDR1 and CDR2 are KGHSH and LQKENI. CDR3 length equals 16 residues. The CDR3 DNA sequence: TGTGCCAGCTCCCTTACTACAGGGACTGGGGCCAACGTCCTGACTTTC. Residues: CASSLTTGTGANVLTF.

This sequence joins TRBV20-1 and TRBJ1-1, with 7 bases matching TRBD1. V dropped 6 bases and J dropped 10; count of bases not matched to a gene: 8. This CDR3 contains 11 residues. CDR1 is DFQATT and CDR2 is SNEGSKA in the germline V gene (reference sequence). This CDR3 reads CSARNRGVAFF. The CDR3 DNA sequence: TGCAGTGCCAGAAACAGGGGTGTAGCTTTCTTT.

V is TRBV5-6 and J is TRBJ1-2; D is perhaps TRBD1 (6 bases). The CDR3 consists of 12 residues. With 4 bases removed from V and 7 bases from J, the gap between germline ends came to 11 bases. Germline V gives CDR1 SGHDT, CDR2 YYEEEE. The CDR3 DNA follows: TGTGCCAGCAGCCCCCGGGGGCTTGGCTACACCTTC. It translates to CASSPRGLGYTF.

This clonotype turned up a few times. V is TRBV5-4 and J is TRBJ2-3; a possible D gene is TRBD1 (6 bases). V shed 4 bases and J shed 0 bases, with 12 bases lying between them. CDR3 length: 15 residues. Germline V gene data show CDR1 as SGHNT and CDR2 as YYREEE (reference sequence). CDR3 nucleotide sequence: TGTGCCAGCAGCCCTCAGGGGATTAGCACAGATACGCAGTATTTT. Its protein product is CASSPQGISTDTQYF.